These T cell receptor beta chains were read from a single sample in a study of cytomegalovirus exposure and HLA in healthy donors. Method: immunoSEQ multiplex PCR; TCRdb's copy keeps in-frame clones and lacks some. The sample includes about 150,000 clones, 55% to 80% of them seen just once. The sequenced material came from PBMCs. The receptors shown here come from a woman aged 55-69 years in good health and CMV-seropositive. CDR3s leave out the opening cysteine and the closing phenylalanine or tryptophan. A D gene is named only where the DNA matches it firmly. Clone size is shown for a subset of rows, as once, few, many or a class of expanded clone.

V	size	D	J	CDR3
TRBV7-2	few	TRBD1	TRBJ2-7	ASSPIGTVYEQY
TRBV5-1	-	-	TRBJ2-1	ASSAGGEQF
TRBV28	once	-	TRBJ2-5	ASSPPPGLAQRGQETQY
TRBV27	few	-	TRBJ2-1	ASSLSKQSGMF
TRBV9	-	TRBD1	TRBJ1-1	ASSPGQETEAF
TRBV28	-	-	TRBJ2-5	ASWDTGKGTQY
TRBV9	-	TRBD2	TRBJ2-1	ASSVASGRAYNEQF
TRBV9	-	TRBD2	TRBJ2-3	ASSVGLAGAQDTQY
TRBV5-8	-	-	TRBJ1-5	ASTSEGLSNQPQH
TRBV7-3	-	-	TRBJ1-5	ASSLWPPQH
TRBV5-4	-	TRBD1	TRBJ1-1	ANSLGQGARTEAF